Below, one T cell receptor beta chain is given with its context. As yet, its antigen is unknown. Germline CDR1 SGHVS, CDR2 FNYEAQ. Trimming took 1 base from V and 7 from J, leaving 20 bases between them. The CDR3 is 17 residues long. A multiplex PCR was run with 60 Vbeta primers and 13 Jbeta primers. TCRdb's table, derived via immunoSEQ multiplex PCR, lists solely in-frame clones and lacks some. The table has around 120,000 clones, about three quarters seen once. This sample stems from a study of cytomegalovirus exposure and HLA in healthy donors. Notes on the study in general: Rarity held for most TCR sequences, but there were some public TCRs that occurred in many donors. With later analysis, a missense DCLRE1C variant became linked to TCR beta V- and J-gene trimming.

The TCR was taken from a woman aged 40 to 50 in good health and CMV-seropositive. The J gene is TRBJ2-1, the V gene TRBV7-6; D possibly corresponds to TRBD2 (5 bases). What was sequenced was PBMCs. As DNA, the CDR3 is TGTGCCAGCAGCTTAGAGGTTCCGAGGTTAGGAGGAAATGAGCAGTTCTTC. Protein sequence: CASSLEVPRLGGNEQFF. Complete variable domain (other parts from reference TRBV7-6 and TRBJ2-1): GAGVSQSPRYKVTKRGQDVALRCDPISGHVSLYWYRQALGQGPEFLTYFNYEAQQDKSGLPNDRFSAERPEGSISTLTIQRTEQRDSAMYRCASSLEVPRLGGNEQFFGPGTRLTVL.